A selection of T cell receptor beta chains follows, all from one sample in a study of blood T cell repertoires in COVID-19. Here immunoSEQ multiplex PCR was the method, and the copy in TCRdb shows in-frame clones only, minus some. This table holds about 330,000 clones, more than 85% found once. The sequencing input was PBMCs or T cells enriched from blood (not recorded which). The receptor set was obtained from a woman in her 30s who had recovered from COVID-19. Each CDR3 is given with its conserved first and last residue. A D gene is named only where the DNA matches it firmly. Rows may omit the clone size; those that give it use once, few, many or a size class.

j_gene: TRBJ2-7; d_gene: .; abundance: .; v_gene: TRBV6-2/TRBV6-3; len: 18; CDR3aa: CASSYGGQWVTPSLEQYF; CDR3nt: TGTGCCAGCAGTTACGGTGGCCAGTGGGTGACTCCTTCTCTCGAGCAGTACTTC
j_gene: TRBJ1-2; d_gene: .; abundance: .; v_gene: TRBV5-1; len: 13; CDR3aa: CASSPDWNYGYTF; CDR3nt: TGCGCCAGCAGCCCGGACTGGAACTATGGCTACACCTTC
j_gene: TRBJ2-7; d_gene: .; abundance: few; v_gene: TRBV28; len: 15; CDR3aa: CASSPGAPSSYEQYF; CDR3nt: TGTGCCAGCAGTCCAGGGGCACCGAGCTCCTACGAGCAGTACTTC
j_gene: TRBJ1-1; d_gene: .; abundance: .; v_gene: TRBV19; len: 13; CDR3aa: CASSTQRNTEAFF; CDR3nt: TGTGCCAGTAGTACTCAGCGGAACACTGAAGCTTTCTTT
j_gene: TRBJ1-2; d_gene: .; abundance: .; v_gene: TRBV12-3/TRBV12-4; len: 12; CDR3aa: CASSWGGFGYTF; CDR3nt: TGTGCCAGCAGTTGGGGGGGGTTTGGCTACACCTTC
j_gene: TRBJ1-1; d_gene: TRBD1; abundance: .; v_gene: TRBV6-5; len: 13; CDR3aa: CASTRGGNTEAFF; CDR3nt: TGTGCCAGCACCAGAGGGGGCAACACTGAAGCTTTCTTT
j_gene: TRBJ2-3; d_gene: .; abundance: .; v_gene: TRBV19; len: 15; CDR3aa: CASSGRQPSTDTQYF; CDR3nt: TGTGCCAGTAGCGGGAGACAGCCAAGCACAGATACGCAGTATTTT
j_gene: TRBJ1-4; d_gene: .; abundance: .; v_gene: TRBV4-1; len: 17; CDR3aa: CASSQDRLRERAEKLFF; CDR3nt: TGCGCCAGCAGCCAAGATCGACTCCGGGAGAGGGCGGAAAAACTGTTTTTT
j_gene: TRBJ2-5; d_gene: TRBD1; abundance: .; v_gene: TRBV28; len: 16; CDR3aa: CASTGGTGKAQETQYF; CDR3nt: TGTGCCAGCACAGGTGGGACAGGGAAGGCCCAAGAGACCCAGTACTTC
j_gene: TRBJ1-4; d_gene: .; abundance: .; v_gene: TRBV6-1; len: 14; CDR3aa: CASSKARGEEKLFF; CDR3nt: TGTGCCAGCAGTAAAGCCCGGGGGGAAGAAAAACTGTTTTTT
j_gene: TRBJ2-3; d_gene: TRBD2; abundance: .; v_gene: TRBV11-2; len: 14; CDR3aa: CASSAGLAVDTQYF; CDR3nt: TGTGCCAGCAGCGCGGGACTAGCTGTAGATACGCAGTATTTT
j_gene: TRBJ1-3; d_gene: .; abundance: .; v_gene: TRBV5-1; len: 14; CDR3aa: CASSSRVGGNTIYF; CDR3nt: TGCGCCAGCAGCTCCCGGGTGGGTGGAAACACCATATATTTT
j_gene: TRBJ2-3; d_gene: TRBD2; abundance: once; v_gene: TRBV3-1/TRBV3-2; len: 17; CDR3aa: CASSHRTSGGTTDTQYF; CDR3nt: TGTGCCAGCAGCCACCGGACTAGCGGGGGGACCACAGATACGCAGTATTTT
j_gene: TRBJ2-7; d_gene: TRBD1; abundance: once; v_gene: TRBV7-9; len: 15; CDR3aa: CASSVTGITSYEQYF; CDR3nt: TGTGCCAGCAGCGTGACAGGGATCACCTCCTACGAGCAGTACTTC
j_gene: TRBJ2-3; d_gene: TRBD1; abundance: .; v_gene: TRBV6-6; len: 16; CDR3aa: CASTPRGTGIPDTQYF; CDR3nt: TGTGCCAGCACCCCACGGGGGACAGGTATCCCAGATACGCAGTATTTT
j_gene: TRBJ2-1; d_gene: TRBD2; abundance: .; v_gene: TRBV7-7; len: 13; CDR3aa: CASSSVGGNEQFF; CDR3nt: TGTGCCAGCAGCTCGGTGGGGGGGAATGAGCAGTTCTTC
j_gene: TRBJ1-5; d_gene: .; abundance: .; v_gene: TRBV11-3; len: 20; CDR3aa: CASSLDPPGRANLRNQPQHF; CDR3nt: TGTGCCAGCAGCTTAGATCCTCCCGGCAGGGCCAACTTACGCAATCAGCCCCAGCATTTT
j_gene: TRBJ1-5; d_gene: .; abundance: .; v_gene: TRBV6-6; len: 13; CDR3aa: CASSMQGTQPQHF; CDR3nt: TGTGCCAGCAGTATGCAGGGGACTCAGCCCCAGCATTTT
j_gene: TRBJ1-5; d_gene: .; abundance: once; v_gene: TRBV5-5; len: 15; CDR3aa: CASRLDSYSNQPQHF; CDR3nt: TGTGCCAGCAGATTGGACAGTTATAGCAATCAGCCCCAGCATTTT
j_gene: TRBJ1-2; d_gene: TRBD1; abundance: .; v_gene: TRBV28; len: 15; CDR3aa: CASSSAGTGGYGYTF; CDR3nt: TGTGCCAGCAGTTCGGCCGGGACAGGGGGATATGGCTACACCTTC
j_gene: TRBJ1-6; d_gene: .; abundance: once; v_gene: TRBV10-1; len: 14; CDR3aa: CASSEDRRNSPLHF; CDR3nt: TGCGCCAGCAGTGAAGACAGGAGGAATTCACCCCTCCACTTT
j_gene: TRBJ2-2; d_gene: TRBD1; abundance: .; v_gene: TRBV7-9; len: 17; CDR3aa: CASSHGGQGRNTGELFF; CDR3nt: TGTGCCAGCAGCCACGGAGGACAGGGCCGGAACACCGGGGAGCTGTTTTTT
j_gene: TRBJ2-7; d_gene: .; abundance: .; v_gene: TRBV5-8; len: 15; CDR3aa: CASSLGTRRTYEQYF; CDR3nt: TGTGCCAGCAGCCTGGGGACTCGACGGACCTACGAGCAGTACTTC
j_gene: TRBJ1-5; d_gene: .; abundance: .; v_gene: TRBV6-1; len: 15; CDR3aa: CASSELRYSNQPQHF; CDR3nt: TGTGCCAGCAGTGAACTCAGGTATAGCAATCAGCCCCAGCATTTT
j_gene: TRBJ2-3; d_gene: .; abundance: .; v_gene: TRBV9; len: 16; CDR3aa: CASSVGSRGGTDTQYF; CDR3nt: TGTGCCAGCAGCGTAGGATCCAGGGGAGGCACAGATACGCAGTATTTT
j_gene: TRBJ1-2; d_gene: .; abundance: .; v_gene: TRBV28; len: 13; CDR3aa: CASSPPGDYGYTF; CDR3nt: TGTGCCAGCAGTCCCCCGGGGGACTATGGCTACACCTTC
j_gene: TRBJ1-2; d_gene: TRBD1; abundance: .; v_gene: TRBV5-1; len: 15; CDR3aa: CASSSGQGAGYGYTF; CDR3nt: TGCGCCAGCAGCTCAGGACAGGGGGCTGGTTATGGCTACACCTTC
j_gene: TRBJ1-6; d_gene: .; abundance: once; v_gene: TRBV7-8; len: 17; CDR3aa: CASSFFGEGSYNSPLHF; CDR3nt: TGTGCCAGCAGCTTCTTCGGGGAGGGCTCCTATAATTCACCCCTCCACTTT
j_gene: TRBJ2-3; d_gene: .; abundance: .; v_gene: TRBV9; len: 14; CDR3aa: CASSGIRGTDTQYF; CDR3nt: TGTGCCAGCAGCGGGATCCGGGGCACAGATACGCAGTATTTT
j_gene: TRBJ2-1; d_gene: TRBD2; abundance: .; v_gene: TRBV9; len: 15; CDR3aa: CASNPSGGTYNEQFF; CDR3nt: TGTGCCAGCAACCCCAGCGGGGGGACCTACAATGAGCAGTTCTTC
j_gene: TRBJ1-5; d_gene: TRBD1; abundance: .; v_gene: TRBV28; len: 18; CDR3aa: CASSLAGTGVFENQPQHF; CDR3nt: TGTGCCAGCAGTTTGGCGGGGACAGGGGTGTTCGAAAATCAGCCCCAGCATTTT
j_gene: TRBJ1-5; d_gene: .; abundance: .; v_gene: TRBV27; len: 16; CDR3aa: CASSLALPNPNQPQHF; CDR3nt: TGTGCCAGCAGTTTAGCCCTACCCAATCCCAATCAGCCCCAGCATTTT
j_gene: TRBJ1-4; d_gene: .; abundance: .; v_gene: TRBV2; len: 14; CDR3aa: CASGGSYQNEKLFF; CDR3nt: TGTGCCAGCGGCGGGTCTTACCAAAATGAAAAACTGTTTTTT
j_gene: TRBJ1-2; d_gene: TRBD1; abundance: .; v_gene: TRBV28; len: 15; CDR3aa: CASSLRPGGLDGYTF; CDR3nt: TGTGCCAGCAGTTTAAGGCCAGGGGGCTTGGATGGCTACACCTTC
j_gene: TRBJ1-1; d_gene: .; abundance: .; v_gene: TRBV5-1; len: 14; CDR3aa: CASSRAGSNTEAFF; CDR3nt: TGCGCCAGCAGCAGGGCAGGGTCGAACACTGAAGCTTTCTTT
j_gene: TRBJ2-5; d_gene: TRBD1; abundance: .; v_gene: TRBV30; len: 14; CDR3aa: CALSPRQGAETQYF; CDR3nt: TGTGCCTTATCCCCGCGGCAGGGGGCAGAGACCCAGTACTTC
j_gene: TRBJ2-1; d_gene: TRBD2; abundance: .; v_gene: TRBV24-1; len: 20; CDR3aa: CATSDPSTSGGLSSYNEQFF; CDR3nt: TGTGCCACCAGTGACCCGTCGACTAGCGGGGGGCTAAGCTCCTACAATGAGCAGTTCTTC
j_gene: TRBJ2-7; d_gene: TRBD2; abundance: few; v_gene: TRBV28; len: 16; CDR3aa: CASSFELAGLSYEQYF; CDR3nt: TGTGCCAGCAGTTTCGAGCTAGCGGGTCTCTCCTACGAGCAGTACTTC
j_gene: TRBJ2-7; d_gene: .; abundance: .; v_gene: TRBV18; len: 13; CDR3aa: CASSPPRGYEQYF; CDR3nt: TGTGCCAGCTCACCACCCAGGGGTTACGAGCAGTACTTC
j_gene: TRBJ2-5; d_gene: .; abundance: .; v_gene: TRBV7-8; len: 17; CDR3aa: CASSGDRLGGSVETQYF; CDR3nt: TGTGCCAGCAGCGGGGACAGATTAGGGGGGTCCGTGGAGACCCAGTACTTC
j_gene: TRBJ1-1; d_gene: .; abundance: once; v_gene: TRBV19; len: 14; CDR3aa: CASSINRANTEAFF; CDR3nt: TGTGCCAGTAGTATAAACAGGGCTAACACTGAAGCTTTCTTT
j_gene: TRBJ2-7; d_gene: .; abundance: .; v_gene: TRBV11-3; len: 13; CDR3aa: CASSPRDGGEQYF; CDR3nt: TGTGCCAGCAGCCCCCGTGACGGGGGCGAGCAGTACTTC
j_gene: TRBJ1-5; d_gene: .; abundance: .; v_gene: TRBV7-2; len: 16; CDR3aa: CASSLVSAQGNQPQHF; CDR3nt: TGTGCCAGCAGCTTAGTATCAGCTCAGGGCAATCAGCCCCAGCATTTT